Below are 27 T cell receptor beta chains sequenced from a single sample in a study of blood T cells in healthy people across ages. Together with a sample-barcoded 5' primer, a J-beta primer mix was included in a second PCR lasting roughly 6 to 12 cycles. TCRdb redid the calling of the 5' RACE reads with MiXCR, one entry per CDR3 protein. This table holds 1,500,000 or so distinct CDR3 sequences, approximately 59% found once. Sequencing used blood. The receptors shown here come from a man between 18 and 35 years old in good health.

CDR3 nucleotide sequence: TGTGCCAGCAGGCATACTACAGGTTCCCCTGAAGCTTTCTTT. Translating gives CASRHTTGSPEAFF. This sequence joins TRBV6-5 and TRBJ1-1; weak D call: TRBD1 (5 bases). With 6 bases removed from V and 6 bases from J, the gap between germline ends came to 17 bases. CDR1 MNHEY and CDR2 SVGAGI come from the germline V gene. CDR3 length: 14 residues.

The chain is built from TRBV6-5 and TRBJ2-1; perhaps TRBD2 as D (5 bases). V was clipped by 4 bases and J by 13 bases, with 17 bases between them. The CDR3 has 13 amino acids. Per germline, CDR1 MNHEY and CDR2 SVGAGI. The CDR3 sequence is CASSSSGFQSQFF. The CDR3 DNA reads TGTGCCAGCAGTTCCTCGGGGTTTCAGTCCCAGTTCTTC.

This chain uses TRBV4-1 with TRBJ2-5; 11 positions match TRBD2. Germline V CDR1 and CDR2: MGHRA, YSYEKL. This CDR3 has 15 amino acids. Losses at the gene ends were 6 bases for V and 11 bases for J; bases not matched to a gene: 14. CDR3: CASSHSGGGGNEQYF. The CDR3 DNA sequence: TGCGCCAGCAGTCATAGCGGGGGGGGTGGCAATGAGCAGTACTTC.

The chain is built from TRBV7-8 and TRBJ1-5; 7 bases match TRBD1. CDR1 and CDR2 from the germline V gene are SGHVS and FQNEAQ. The CDR3 covers 15 residues. Losses at the gene ends were 5 bases for V and 4 bases for J; bases not matched to a gene: 8. CDR3 sequence reads: CASSAPGQRNQPQHF. CDR3 bases: TGTGCCAGCAGCGCACCGGGACAGAGAAATCAGCCCCAGCATTTT.

The chain carries TRBV7-6 and TRBJ2-3; possible D gene TRBD1, 7 bases. This CDR3 region has 16 residues. Germline loops: CDR1 SGHVS, CDR2 FNYEAQ. Deletions cut 5 bases from V and 5 bases from J, with 20 bases between. The DNA of the CDR3 is TGTGCCAGCAGCCGCCCAGGAGGCAGGGGGGAAGATACGCAGTATTTT. Residues: CASSRPGGRGEDTQYF.

V is TRBV12-3 or TRBV12-4 and J is TRBJ2-3; TRBD1 matches 9 bases. The CDR3 sequence is 15 residues long. V lost 6 bases, J lost 4 bases, and 8 bases stayed unmatched. The CDR3 region is CASRRNRGLSDTQYF. In DNA form, the CDR3 reads TGTGCCAGCAGACGAAACAGGGGGCTGTCAGATACGCAGTATTTT.

This chain connects TRBV10-3 to TRBJ2-7, with a possible D match to TRBD1 (6 bases). Looked up from germline, CDR1 is ENHRY and CDR2 is SYGVKD. The CDR3 spans 16 residues. V dropped 7 bases and J dropped 2 bases, with 21 bases sitting between them. CDR3 region: CAIINTTTGPPYEQYF. The CDR3 DNA is TGTGCCATCATCAATACTACGACAGGACCCCCCTACGAGCAGTACTTC.

CDR3 residues: CASSSAPGIEQFF. CDR3 bases: TGTGCCAGCAGCTCCGCACCGGGAATCGAGCAGTTCTTC. This chain joins TRBV7-9 and TRBJ2-1; TRBD2 is a possible D gene (5 bases). This CDR3 is built from 13 residues. Germline V gene lookup returns CDR1 SEHNR and CDR2 FQNEAQ (reference sequence). Trimming took off 4 bases at V and 10 bases at J, with 14 bases between the two ends.

The chain joins TRBV6-5 to TRBJ1-2, with no clear D. The CDR3 sequence is 16 residues long. CDR1 and CDR2 from the germline V gene are MNHEY and SVGAGI. Trimming removed 7 bases at V and 2 bases at J, with 20 bases between. The CDR3 loop is CASKPLSGRRNYGYTF. CDR3 in DNA: TGTGCCAGCAAACCTCTGAGTGGACGGCGCAACTATGGCTACACCTTC.

The chain combines TRBV2 with TRBJ1-1, with TRBD1 as a possible D gene (5 bases). The ends were cut back, 6 bases at V and 4 bases at J, with 12 bases in the middle. The germline V gene encodes CDR1 SNHLY and CDR2 FYNNEI. The CDR3 consists of 13 residues. The DNA for the CDR3 is TGTGCCAGCAGGATGACAGATAGCACTGAAGCTTTCTTT. Its protein product is CASRMTDSTEAFF.

The V gene is TRBV27, the J gene TRBJ2-7; the match to TRBD1 covers 7 bases. Trimming removed 6 bases from V and 0 bases from J; junction bases left unmatched: 8. The length of the CDR3 is 15 residues. The germline V gene encodes CDR1 MNHEY and CDR2 SMNVEV (reference sequence). This CDR3 is CASRPFGQVSYEQYF. The CDR3, as DNA: TGTGCCAGCAGACCGTTCGGACAGGTCTCCTACGAGCAGTACTTC.

The CDR3 loop reads CASSNRAAERQETQYF. The CDR3, as DNA: TGCGCCAGCAGTAACAGGGCTGCCGAAAGGCAAGAGACCCAGTACTTC. This sequence joins TRBV5-1 and TRBJ2-7; a possible D gene is TRBD1 (6 bases). The J call is uncertain, as TRBJ2-5 better fits the DNA end. This CDR3 is 16 amino acids long. Germline V CDR1 and CDR2: SGHRS, YFSETQ.

The genes are TRBV27 and TRBJ2-1; no reliable D call. This CDR3 is 13 amino acids long. Germline V CDR1 and CDR2: MNHEY, SMNVEV (reference sequence). The V end was cut by 4 bases, the J end by 6 bases, with 10 bases between. CDR3 amino acids: CASSSSEINEQFF. The DNA for the CDR3 is TGTGCCAGCAGTTCCTCTGAGATCAATGAGCAGTTCTTC.

J is TRBJ1-1 and V is TRBV20-1; D is unresolved. V was cut by 3 bases and J by 4 bases, with 9 bases left in between. This CDR3 spans 12 amino acids. Germline V gives CDR1 DFQATT, CDR2 SNEGSKA (reference sequence). The CDR3 DNA is TGCAGTGCTAGCGCCGGGAGCACTGAAGCTTTCTTT. Its translation: CSASAGSTEAFF.

The V call is TRBV20-1, the J call TRBJ2-3; D is undetermined. CDR3 length: 15 residues. With 6 bases removed from V and 2 bases from J, the gap between germline ends came to 18 bases. Germline V CDR1 and CDR2: DFQATT, SNEGSKA (reference sequence). The CDR3 spells CSASYHYSNTDTQYF. CDR3 nucleotide sequence: TGCAGTGCAAGCTACCACTACTCAAACACAGATACGCAGTATTTT.

V and J are TRBV21-1 and TRBJ1-6; the table assigns TRBD1, which was not confirmed against the DNA. TRBV21-1 is recorded as a pseudogene. This CDR3 comprises 16 residues. CDR3 in DNA: TGTGCCAGCAGCAGCGGCAGGGGGCTAGTAAATTCACCCCTCCACTTT. Amino acids: CASSSGRGLVNSPLHF.

The chain combines TRBV20-1 with TRBJ2-1, with 13 bases identical to TRBD2. This CDR3 spans 13 amino acids. Looked up from germline, CDR1 is DFQATT and CDR2 is SNEGSKA (reference sequence). With V trimmed by 6 bases and J by 10 bases, 6 bases remained unmatched. CDR3 DNA sequence: TGCAGTGCCACCGGGACTAGCGGGACCGAGCAGTTCTTC. Protein product: CSATGTSGTEQFF.

This chain links TRBV29-1 with TRBJ2-1; TRBD2 agrees at 8 bases. The CDR3 is made up of 15 amino acids. Trimming took 1 base from V and 7 from J; bases not matched to a gene: 9. Per germline, CDR1 SQVTM and CDR2 ANQGSEA. CDR3 DNA sequence: TGCAGCGTTGAAGGGGGGACTAGACCCCTTAATGAGCAGTTCTTC. Translation gives CSVEGGTRPLNEQFF.

V usage is TRBV7-9 and J usage is TRBJ2-3; D is undetermined. The germline CDR1 and CDR2 sequences are SEHNR and FQNEAQ (reference sequence). V was shortened by 6 bases and J by 0 bases, with 10 bases between the two germline ends. The CDR3 runs to 14 residues. The CDR3, as DNA: TGTGCCAGCAGGTTTAGCAGCAGCACAGATACGCAGTATTTT. This translates into CASRFSSSTDTQYF.

V gene TRBV20-1 combines with J gene TRBJ2-5, with TRBD1 matching 7 bases. The better agreement between TRBJ2-7 and the DNA end casts doubt on the J call. The CDR3 covers 13 residues. CDR1 and CDR2 (germline): DFQATT, SNEGSKA (reference sequence). The CDR3 DNA reads as TGCAGTGCGGATAAAGGGGGCGTGTACGAGCAGTACTTC. Its protein is CSADKGGVYEQYF.

The chain carries TRBV6-6 and TRBJ2-7; 9 positions match TRBD1. The CDR3 covers 15 residues. The trim removed 5 bases at V and 5 bases at J, leaving 10 bases unmatched. The germline CDR1 and CDR2 sequences are MNHNY and SVGAGI (reference sequence). This CDR3 is CASSQPGQGGNEQYF. The CDR3 DNA follows: TGTGCCAGCAGTCAACCGGGACAGGGAGGCAACGAGCAGTACTTC.

This clonotype was seen more than once but under ten times. The rearrangement uses TRBV4-2 and TRBJ2-7; 10 bases agree with TRBD2. The CDR3 is 16 residues long. CDR1 and CDR2 from the germline V gene are LGHNA and YNFKEQ. Germline trimming cut 4 bases from V and 7 bases from J; bases unmatched to any gene: 13. CDR3 in amino acids: CASSPDTSGKDWEQYF. The CDR3 DNA reads TGTGCCAGCAGCCCCGACACTAGCGGGAAGGACTGGGAGCAGTACTTC.

This chain connects TRBV20-1 to TRBJ2-1; 7 bases agree with TRBD2. Per the germline V gene, CDR1 is DFQATT and CDR2 is SNEGSKA (reference sequence). The ends lost 6 bases at V and 2 bases at J; junction bases unmatched: 10. This CDR3 is 15 amino acids long. The CDR3 sequence is CSAIGLEITYNEQFF. The CDR3 nucleotides read TGCAGTGCCATCGGACTAGAGATAACCTACAATGAGCAGTTCTTC.

The CDR3 protein is CASSAYRGRDTEAFF. For the CDR3, the DNA is TGTGCCAGCAGCGCCTACAGGGGGCGAGACACTGAAGCTTTCTTT. This sequence joins TRBV14 and TRBJ1-1, with 9 positions matching TRBD1. CDR1 is SGHDN and CDR2 is FVKESK in the germline V gene. Trimming cost V 5 bases and J 3 bases; bases outside gene matches: 7. This CDR3 has 15 residues.

V is TRBV29-1 and J is TRBJ2-7, with D possibly being TRBD1 (5 bases). Trimming removed 6 bases at V and 2 bases at J, with 11 bases between. Per the germline V gene, CDR1 is SQVTM and CDR2 is ANQGSEA. This CDR3 region has 12 residues. CDR3 protein: CSVYDRTYEQYF. The CDR3 nucleotides read TGCAGCGTCTACGACAGAACCTACGAGCAGTACTTC.

This clonotype showed up just once. The chain joins TRBV7-8 to TRBJ2-1; possible D gene TRBD1, 6 bases. The J call may be faulty, since TRBJ2-7 better matches the DNA end. Per the germline V gene, CDR1 is SGHVS and CDR2 is FQNEAQ. There are 15 residues in the CDR3. CDR3 DNA: TGTGCCAGCAGCTTAGAGGGGGACCGCTACAATGAGCAGTACTTC. This codes for CASSLEGDRYNEQYF.

This clonotype was counted a few times. The chain uses TRBV29-1 and TRBJ2-5, with TRBD2 matching 7 bases. CDR1 SQVTM and CDR2 ANQGSEA come from the germline V gene. Unmatched junction bases numbered 5, after V lost 2 bases and J lost 5 bases. This CDR3 has 13 residues. The CDR3 DNA reads TGCAGCGTTGAATCTATAGCGGGCGAGACCCAGTACTTC. Translation: CSVESIAGETQYF.